Listed here are 2 T cell receptor beta chains from one sample, sequenced in a study of T-cell reconstitution after alpha-beta-depleted transplantation in children (dated by TCRdb to 2016 to 2017). The method behind the library was PCR. The sequencing machine was an Illumina HiSeq 2500. Molecular barcoding was employed in the preparation of TCR libraries, with unique molecular identifiers being used to normalize TCRbeta repertoire quantification. TCRdb reanalyzed the raw reads on its own, using fastp at Q25 for trimming and MiXCR for clone calling, and kept in-frame beta chains. Identical CDR3 protein sequences are pooled into one entry, listed with their most common genes and DNA. This sample comprises approximately 1,000,000 distinct CDR3 sequences, about 29% of them detected only once. 25% to 35% of the sample comes from the top ten. The label giving this sample's treatment or condition can be read as: allogeneic hematopoietic cell transplantation with graft depleted of TCRalphabeta T cells and CD19 B cells.

Source: PBMCs, mostly from graft donor cells, taken 360 days after TCRalphabeta/CD19-depleted stem cell transplant. The origin of the receptors is a boy in the first two years of life who had a stem cell transplant for SCID, so the T cells may come from the graft donor.

This chain uses TRBV6-1 with TRBJ1-3; D is unresolved. V gave up 6 bases and J gave up 0 bases, with 12 bases separating them. The CDR3 extends over 15 amino acids. Germline lookup yields CDR1 MNHNS and CDR2 SASEGT. This chain's CDR3 is CASRGMSVSGNTIYF. DNA of the CDR3: TGTGCCAGCAGGGGGATGTCCGTCTCTGGAAACACCATATATTTT.

V is TRBV7-3 and J is TRBJ2-5, with TRBD2 identical over 7 bases. The length of the CDR3 is 16 residues. The V and J ends lost 2 bases and 5 bases, in that order; junction bases with no gene match: 11. The V gene's germline CDR1 is SGHTA and CDR2 FQGTGA. DNA for the CDR3: TGTGCCAGCAGCTTAGCCGAGCGGGGTGTGGGGGAGACCCAGTACTTC. Amino acids: CASSLAERGVGETQYF.